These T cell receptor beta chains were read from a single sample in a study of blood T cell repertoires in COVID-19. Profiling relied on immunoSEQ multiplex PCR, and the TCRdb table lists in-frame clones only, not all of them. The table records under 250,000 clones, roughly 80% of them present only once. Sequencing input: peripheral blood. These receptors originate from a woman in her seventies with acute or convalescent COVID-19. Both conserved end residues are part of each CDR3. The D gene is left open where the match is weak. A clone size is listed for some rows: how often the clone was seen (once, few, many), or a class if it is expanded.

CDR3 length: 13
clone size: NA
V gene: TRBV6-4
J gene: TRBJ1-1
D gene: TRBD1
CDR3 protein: CASSSQGHTEAFF
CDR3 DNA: TGTGCCAGCAGCTCACAGGGGCACACTGAAGCTTTCTTT

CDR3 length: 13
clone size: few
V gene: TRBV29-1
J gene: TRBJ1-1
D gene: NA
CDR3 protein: CSAGGYMNTEAFF
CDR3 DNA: TGCAGCGCCGGAGGCTATATGAACACTGAAGCTTTCTTT

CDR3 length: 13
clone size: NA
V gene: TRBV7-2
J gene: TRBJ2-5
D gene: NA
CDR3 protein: CASSLARQETQYF
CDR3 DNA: TGTGCCAGCAGCTTAGCGAGACAAGAGACCCAGTACTTC

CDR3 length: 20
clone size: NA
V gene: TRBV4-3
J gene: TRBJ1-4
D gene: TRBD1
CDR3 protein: CASSQDHGSFVGTGGEKLFF
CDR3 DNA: TGCGCCAGCAGCCAAGATCATGGCTCATTCGTGGGGACAGGGGGTGAAAAACTGTTTTTT

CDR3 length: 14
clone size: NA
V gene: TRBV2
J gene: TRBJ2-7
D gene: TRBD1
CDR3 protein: CASSAGQEIYEQYF
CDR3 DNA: TGTGCCAGCAGTGCGGGACAGGAGATATACGAGCAGTACTTC

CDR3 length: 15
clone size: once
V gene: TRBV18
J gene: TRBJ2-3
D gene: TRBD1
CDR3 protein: CASSPSIQGTDTQYF
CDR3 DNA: TGTGCCAGCTCACCGTCGATACAGGGGACGGATACGCAGTATTTT

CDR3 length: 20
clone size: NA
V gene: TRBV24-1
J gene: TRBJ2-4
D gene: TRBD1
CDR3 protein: CATSPGPGQGSALAKNIQYF
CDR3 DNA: TGTGCCACCAGTCCGGGGCCGGGACAGGGTTCGGCTTTAGCCAAAAACATTCAGTACTTC

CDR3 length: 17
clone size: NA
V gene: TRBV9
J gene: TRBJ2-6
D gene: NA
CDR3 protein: CASSVAPSRSGANVLTF
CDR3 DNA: TGTGCCAGCAGCGTAGCTCCCAGTCGCTCTGGGGCCAACGTCCTGACTTTC

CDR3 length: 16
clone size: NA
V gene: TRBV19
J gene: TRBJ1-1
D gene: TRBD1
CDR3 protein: CASSLGQGGNSTEAFF
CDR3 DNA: TGTGCCAGTAGTCTCGGACAGGGAGGCAATAGCACTGAAGCTTTCTTT

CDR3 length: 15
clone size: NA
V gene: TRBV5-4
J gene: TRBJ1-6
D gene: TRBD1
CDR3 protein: CASSLQQGANSPLHF
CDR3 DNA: TGTGCCAGCAGCTTACAACAGGGGGCGAATTCACCCCTCCACTTT

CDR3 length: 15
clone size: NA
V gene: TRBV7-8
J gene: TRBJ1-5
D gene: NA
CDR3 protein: CASSLGASSNQPQHF
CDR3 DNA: TGTGCCAGCAGCTTAGGAGCTAGTAGCAATCAGCCCCAGCATTTT

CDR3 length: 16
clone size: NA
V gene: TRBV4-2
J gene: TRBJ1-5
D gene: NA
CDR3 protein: CASSLGTRVSNQPQHF
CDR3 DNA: TGTGCCAGCAGCCTCGGGACAAGGGTTAGCAATCAGCCCCAGCATTTT

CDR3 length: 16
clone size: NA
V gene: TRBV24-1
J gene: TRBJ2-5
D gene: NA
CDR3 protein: CATSLGPGGGQETQYF
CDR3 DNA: TGTGCCACCAGTTTGGGGCCAGGGGGAGGCCAAGAGACCCAGTACTTC

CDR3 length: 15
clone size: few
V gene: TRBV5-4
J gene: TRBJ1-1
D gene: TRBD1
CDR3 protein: CASSLPGGANTEAFF
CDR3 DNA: TGTGCCAGCAGCTTGCCAGGGGGCGCGAACACTGAAGCTTTCTTT

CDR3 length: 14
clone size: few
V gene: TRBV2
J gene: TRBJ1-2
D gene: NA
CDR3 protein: CASSPQAALGGYTF
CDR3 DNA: TGTGCCAGCAGCCCACAGGCGGCTCTGGGTGGCTACACCTTC

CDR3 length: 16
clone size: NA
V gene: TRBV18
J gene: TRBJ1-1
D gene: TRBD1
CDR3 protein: CASSPNRGDMGTEAFF
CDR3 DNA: TGTGCCAGCTCACCTAACAGGGGAGACATGGGCACTGAAGCTTTCTTT

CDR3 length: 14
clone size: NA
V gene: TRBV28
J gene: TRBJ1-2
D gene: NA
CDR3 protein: CASSLGTLEEGYTF
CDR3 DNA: TGTGCCAGCAGCCTCGGGACATTAGAAGAAGGCTACACCTTC

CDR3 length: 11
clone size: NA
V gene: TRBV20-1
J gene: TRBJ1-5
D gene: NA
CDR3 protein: CSASDTLFQHF
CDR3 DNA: TGCAGTGCTTCCGACACTCTCTTCCAGCATTTT

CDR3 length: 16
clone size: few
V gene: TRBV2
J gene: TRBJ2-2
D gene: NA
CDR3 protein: CASKGFGQGRAGELFF
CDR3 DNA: TGTGCCAGCAAAGGCTTTGGGCAGGGTAGGGCCGGGGAGCTGTTTTTT

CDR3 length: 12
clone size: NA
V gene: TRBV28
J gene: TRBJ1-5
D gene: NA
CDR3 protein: CASRWSSQPQHF
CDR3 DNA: TGTGCCAGCAGGTGGAGCTCCCAGCCCCAGCATTTT

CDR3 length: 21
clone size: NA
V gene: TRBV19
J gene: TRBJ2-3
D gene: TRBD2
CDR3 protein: CASSPSMQRGGPIGRTDTQYF
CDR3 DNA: TGTGCCAGTAGTCCCTCAATGCAGCGGGGGGGACCCATTGGTCGCACAGATACGCAGTATTTT

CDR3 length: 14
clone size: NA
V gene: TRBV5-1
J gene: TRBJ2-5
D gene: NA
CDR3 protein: CASSWGGSFETQYF
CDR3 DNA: TGCGCCAGCAGCTGGGGCGGCAGCTTTGAGACCCAGTACTTC

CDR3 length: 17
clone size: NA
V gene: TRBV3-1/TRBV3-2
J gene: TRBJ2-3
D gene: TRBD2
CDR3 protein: CASSRLAGGMSADTQYF
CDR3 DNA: TGTGCCAGCAGCCGACTAGCGGGGGGGATGAGCGCAGATACGCAGTATTTT

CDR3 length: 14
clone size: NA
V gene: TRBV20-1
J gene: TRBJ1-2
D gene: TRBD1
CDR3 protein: CSASGQGTHHGYTF
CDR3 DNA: TGCAGTGCTAGTGGACAGGGCACCCACCATGGCTACACCTTC

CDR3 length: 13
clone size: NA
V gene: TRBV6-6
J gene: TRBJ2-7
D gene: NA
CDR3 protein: CASRDRSAYEQYF
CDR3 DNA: TGTGCCAGCAGAGACAGGTCGGCCTACGAGCAGTACTTC

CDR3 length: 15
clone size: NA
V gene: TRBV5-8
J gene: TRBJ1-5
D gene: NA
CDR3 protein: CASSLGGGVGQPQHF
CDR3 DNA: TGTGCCAGCAGCTTGGGGGGCGGGGTTGGCCAGCCCCAGCATTTT

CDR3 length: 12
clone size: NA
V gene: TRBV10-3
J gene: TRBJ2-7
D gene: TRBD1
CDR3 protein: CAISDRGLEQYF
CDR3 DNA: TGTGCCATCAGTGACAGGGGGCTCGAGCAGTACTTC

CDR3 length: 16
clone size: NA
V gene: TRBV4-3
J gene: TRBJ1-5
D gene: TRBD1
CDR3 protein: CASSPQRQGVGQPQHF
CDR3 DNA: TGCGCCAGCAGCCCGCAAAGACAGGGAGTCGGTCAGCCCCAGCATTTT

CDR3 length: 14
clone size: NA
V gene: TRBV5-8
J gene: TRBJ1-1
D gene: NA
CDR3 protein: CASSSTTGITEAFF
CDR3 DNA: TGTGCCAGCAGCTCTACTACAGGAATCACTGAAGCTTTCTTT

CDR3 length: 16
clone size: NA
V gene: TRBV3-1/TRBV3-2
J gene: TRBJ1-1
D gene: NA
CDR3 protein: CASSQTHGMGNTEAFF
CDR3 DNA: TGTGCCAGCAGCCAAACTCACGGGATGGGGAACACTGAAGCTTTCTTT

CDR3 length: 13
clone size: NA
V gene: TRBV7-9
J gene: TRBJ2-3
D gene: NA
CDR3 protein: CASSPGNLDTQYF
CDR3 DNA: TGTGCCAGCAGCCCGGGGAATTTAGATACGCAGTATTTT

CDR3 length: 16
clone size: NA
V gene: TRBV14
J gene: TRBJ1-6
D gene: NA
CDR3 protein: CASSLRRGFLNSPLHF
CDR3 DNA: TGTGCCAGCAGCCTAAGACGGGGATTTCTCAATTCACCCCTCCACTTT

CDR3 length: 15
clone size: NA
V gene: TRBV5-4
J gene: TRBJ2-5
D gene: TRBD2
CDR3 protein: CASSLVGTMKETQYF
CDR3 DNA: TGTGCCAGCAGCTTGGTTGGGACTATGAAAGAGACCCAGTACTTC

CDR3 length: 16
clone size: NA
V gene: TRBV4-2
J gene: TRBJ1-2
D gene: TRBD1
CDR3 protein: CASSQVGTGGINGYTF
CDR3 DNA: TGTGCCAGCAGCCAAGTAGGGACAGGGGGGATTAATGGCTACACCTTC

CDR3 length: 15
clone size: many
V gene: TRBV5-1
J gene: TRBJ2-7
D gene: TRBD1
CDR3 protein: CASRPHRDSYYEQYF
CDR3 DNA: TGCGCCAGCCGACCCCACCGGGACAGCTACTACGAGCAGTACTTC

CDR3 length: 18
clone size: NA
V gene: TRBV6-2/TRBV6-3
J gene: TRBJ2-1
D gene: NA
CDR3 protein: CASSYQAGLGVDYNEQFF
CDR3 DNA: TGTGCCAGCAGTTACCAGGCTGGTTTGGGTGTGGATTACAATGAGCAGTTCTTC

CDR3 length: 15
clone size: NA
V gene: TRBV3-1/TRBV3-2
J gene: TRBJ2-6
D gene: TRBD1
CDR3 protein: CASSLRGSGANVLTF
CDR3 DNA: TGTGCCAGCAGCCTCAGGGGGTCAGGGGCCAACGTCCTGACTTTC

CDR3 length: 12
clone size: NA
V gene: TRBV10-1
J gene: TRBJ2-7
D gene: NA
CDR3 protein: CASSEGTAGRYF
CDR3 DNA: TGCGCCAGCAGTGAGGGGACTGCGGGGCGATACTTC

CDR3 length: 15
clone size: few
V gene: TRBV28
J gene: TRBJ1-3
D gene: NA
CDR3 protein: CASSLDPGGGNTIYF
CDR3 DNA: TGTGCCAGCAGCTTAGACCCCGGCGGTGGAAACACCATATATTTT

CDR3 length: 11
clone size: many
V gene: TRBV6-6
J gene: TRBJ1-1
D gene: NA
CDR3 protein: CASSPARGAFF
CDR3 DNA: TGTGCCAGCAGCCCTGCTCGCGGAGCTTTCTTT

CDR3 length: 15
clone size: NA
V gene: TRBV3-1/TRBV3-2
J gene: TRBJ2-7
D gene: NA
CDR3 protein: CASSLNTGRPKEQYF
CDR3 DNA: TGTGCCAGCAGTTTAAATACCGGGAGACCAAAAGAGCAGTACTTC

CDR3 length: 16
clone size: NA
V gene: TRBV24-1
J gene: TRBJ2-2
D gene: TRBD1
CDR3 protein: CATSDPGTGEAGELFF
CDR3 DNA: TGTGCCACCAGTGATCCCGGGACAGGGGAGGCCGGGGAGCTGTTTTTT

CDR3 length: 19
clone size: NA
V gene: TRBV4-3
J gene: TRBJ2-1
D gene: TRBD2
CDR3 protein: CASSQDRTSGEGSYNEQFF
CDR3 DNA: TGCGCCAGCAGCCAAGATCGGACTAGCGGGGAAGGCTCCTACAATGAGCAGTTCTTC

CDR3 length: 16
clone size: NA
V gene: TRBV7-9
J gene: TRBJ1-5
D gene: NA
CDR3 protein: CASSYPTLGGNQPQHF
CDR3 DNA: TGTGCCAGCAGCTATCCGACCCTAGGAGGCAATCAGCCCCAGCATTTT

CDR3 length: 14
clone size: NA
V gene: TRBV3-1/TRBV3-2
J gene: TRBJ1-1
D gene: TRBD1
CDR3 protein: CASSYRDRGTEAFF
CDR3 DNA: TGTGCCAGCAGCTATCGGGACAGGGGAACTGAAGCTTTCTTT